These 25 T cell receptor beta chains were sequenced from one sample in a study of T-cell memory formation after mild COVID-19. TCRdb re-called the 5' RACE reads with MiXCR, one entry per CDR3 protein. The sample consists of 350,000 to 500,000 distinct CDR3 sequences, roughly 18% of them appearing once. Sequencing was carried out using PBMCs or a T cell subset sorted from them (not recorded which). These receptors came from a man aged 18 to 35 who had mild COVID-19 (a few samples of this study predate the infection). Cell type and time point are not known.

Only a few counts were recorded for this clonotype. The chain joins TRBV4-1 to TRBJ2-7, with TRBD1 matching 8 bases. The CDR3 is made up of 13 amino acids. The germline V gene encodes CDR1 MGHRA and CDR2 YSYEKL. V lost 6 bases, J lost 6 bases, and 7 bases stayed unmatched. Written as DNA, the CDR3 is TGCGCCAGCAGTTTAACAGGGGGAAGCGAGCAGTACGTC. Translation: CASSLTGGSEQYV.

In nucleotides, the CDR3 is TGTGCCAGCAGTGTTACAGGGCGCACAGATACGCAGTATTTT. It codes for CASSVTGRTDTQYF. The chain recombines TRBV2 with TRBJ2-3, with a weak D call TRBD1 (6 bases). The CDR3 is made up of 14 amino acids. V was cut by 4 bases and J by 1 base, with 9 bases left in between. Germline values: CDR1 SNHLY, CDR2 FYNNEI.

The gene calls are TRBV6-6 and TRBJ1-5, with D perhaps matching TRBD1 (5 bases). V was trimmed by 0 bases and J by 3 bases, leaving 12 bases between them. Germline CDR1 reads MNHNY; CDR2 reads SVGAGI (reference sequence). The CDR3 contains 16 residues. In DNA form, the CDR3 reads TGTGCCAGCAGTTACTCGACCAGGGCTTACAATCAGCCCCAGCATTTT. Residues: CASSYSTRAYNQPQHF.

In its sample, this clonotype was seen a few times. The CDR3 DNA reads as TGTGCCAGCAGTGGGGGTGAGCAGTTCTTC. Encoded protein: CASSGGEQFF. V usage is TRBV12-3 or TRBV12-4 and J usage is TRBJ2-1; D may match TRBD1 or TRBD2 (5 bases each). The CDR3 has 10 residues. V was cut by 5 bases and J by 9 bases, with 5 bases left in between.

This clonotype was detected a few times. The J gene is TRBJ2-7, the V gene TRBV10-1; possible D gene TRBD1, 5 bases. Trimming left V 8 bases short and J 7 bases short, with 18 bases between. CDR1 is WNHNN, CDR2 SYGVQD, per germline (reference sequence). The CDR3 spans 13 residues. The CDR3 DNA reads as TGCGCCAGCCCCAGGGCAGCCCTACCTGAGCAGTACGTC. Its protein is CASPRAALPEQYV.

On this clonotype: A much larger clone sits a single nucleotide away, making a read error possible. The chain combines TRBV5-1 with TRBJ1-1; D may be TRBD1 (6 bases). The CDR3 spans 13 residues. The V gene's germline CDR1 is SGHRS and CDR2 YFSETQ. The CDR3 region has the DNA TGCGCCAGCAGCTCACAGGGAAGGACTGAAGATTTCTTT. Translation: CASSSQGRTEDFF.

This clonotype was counted only a few times. J is TRBJ2-2 and V is TRBV5-1; D perhaps matches TRBD2 (6 bases). This CDR3 region has 14 residues. The germline V and J ends were trimmed by 7 bases and 2 bases, with 12 bases remaining between them. Looked up from germline, CDR1 is SGHRS and CDR2 is YFSETQ. This CDR3 reads CASVADINTGELFF. The CDR3, as DNA: TGCGCCAGCGTAGCGGATATAAACACCGGGGAGCTGTTTTTT.

This clonotype came up a few times. The chain is built from TRBV29-1 and TRBJ2-7, with a possible D match to TRBD1 (6 bases). The CDR3 is 14 residues long. In germline, CDR1 is SQVTM, CDR2 ANQGSEA. Trimming removed 7 bases at V and 1 base at J, with 17 bases between. CDR3 sequence: CSATQGLNSYEQYF. The CDR3 bases are TGCAGCGCTACACAGGGCCTGAATTCCTACGAGCAGTACTTC.

This chain connects TRBV7-9 to TRBJ2-2; D gene ambiguous. The germline V gene has CDR1 SEHNR and CDR2 FQNEAQ (reference sequence). This CDR3 has 12 residues. With 3 bases removed from V and 8 bases from J, the gap between germline ends came to 7 bases. The CDR3 bases are TGTGCCAGCAGCTTCCCGATGGGGGAGCTGTTTTTT. Its protein is CASSFPMGELFF. The full variable domain, its missing parts supplied by reference TRBV7-9 and TRBJ2-2, is DTGVSQNPRHKITKRGQNVTFRCDPISEHNRLYWYRQTLGQGPEFLTYFQNEAQLEKSRLLSDRFSAERPKGSFSTLEIQRTEQGDSAMYLCASSFPMGELFFGEGSRLTVL.

This chain uses TRBV11-2 with TRBJ2-7; D is perhaps TRBD2 (6 bases). CDR1 is SGHAT, CDR2 FQNNGV, per germline. Trimming took off 3 bases at V and 7 bases at J, with 13 bases between the two ends. CDR3 length: 13 residues. The CDR3 loop reads CASSFDPAGEQYV. CDR3 nucleotide sequence: TGTGCCAGCAGCTTTGACCCAGCGGGTGAGCAGTACGTC.

This clonotype was detected a few times. The rearrangement joins TRBV24-1 to TRBJ1-1, with a possible D match to TRBD1 (6 bases). The V gene's germline CDR1 is KGHDR and CDR2 SFDVKD. V dropped 4 bases and J dropped 4 bases, with 18 bases sitting between them. The CDR3 sequence is 16 residues long. The CDR3 region has the DNA TGTGCCACCAGTGACACAGGGAAGGCGTCGTTCACTGAAGCTTTCTTT. This gives the protein CATSDTGKASFTEAFF.

This clonotype occurred many times. This chain uses TRBV5-1 with TRBJ2-1; TRBD2 matches 8 bases. The CDR3 has 16 residues. The trim removed 4 bases at V and 1 base at J, leaving 7 bases unmatched. In germline, CDR1 is SGHRS, CDR2 YFSETQ. The CDR3 sequence is CASSTGSGVSYNEQFF. CDR3 sequence (DNA): TGCGCCAGCAGCACAGGTAGCGGGGTGTCCTACAATGAGCAGTTCTTC.

This clonotype has just a few counts. The chain is built from TRBV12-3 or TRBV12-4 and TRBJ1-6, with D tentatively TRBD1 (6 bases). V lost 5 bases, J lost 11 bases, and 13 bases lay in between. This CDR3 contains 13 residues. The CDR3 nucleotides are TGTGCCAGCAGTCCCCAGGACAGAGCACCCCTCCACTTT. Translated, it gives CASSPQDRAPLHF.

This clonotype appeared a single time. This chain uses TRBV5-1 with TRBJ1-2; D is possibly TRBD1 (5 bases). CDR1 SGHRS and CDR2 YFSETQ come from the germline V gene. Trimming removed 4 bases from V and 3 bases from J, with 16 bases in between. There are 15 residues in the CDR3. The CDR3 region has the DNA TGCGCCAGCAGCAGGCGGGGGGAAACAGACTATGGCTACACCTTC. Residues: CASSRRGETDYGYTF.

In this sample, this clonotype turned up many times. The CDR3 region is CASSLGTTVNTEAFF. The CDR3 DNA reads as TGCGCCAGCAGCTTGGGAACCACAGTGAACACTGAAGCTTTCTTT. This chain links TRBV5-1 with TRBJ1-1, with no clear D. The CDR3 is made up of 15 amino acids. CDR1 SGHRS and CDR2 YFSETQ come from the germline V gene. The V gene lost 0 bases and the J gene lost 0 bases, with 9 bases spanning the gap.

Only a few counts were recorded for this clonotype. This chain connects TRBV9 to TRBJ2-7, with 12 bases fitting TRBD1. The germline V gene has CDR1 SGDLS and CDR2 YYNGEE. Germline trimming cut 4 bases from V and 6 bases from J; bases unmatched to any gene: 5. CDR3 length: 14 amino acids. This CDR3 is CASSPRDRGREQYF. CDR3 sequence (DNA): TGTGCCAGCAGCCCCCGGGACAGGGGGCGCGAGCAGTACTTC.

V is TRBV20-1 and J is TRBJ2-3; 7 nucleotides align to TRBD1. J gave up 1 base and V 2 bases, and 6 bases lay outside the gene matches. This CDR3 comprises 15 residues. CDR1 DFQATT and CDR2 SNEGSKA come from the germline V gene (reference sequence). This CDR3 is CSARPRQGGTDTQYF. The CDR3 nucleotides are TGCAGTGCTAGACCTAGACAGGGTGGCACAGATACGCAGTATTTT.

This clonotype turned up a few times. V gene TRBV6-2 or TRBV6-3 combines with J gene TRBJ2-7; TRBD1 is a possible D gene (7 bases). With 6 bases removed from V and 5 bases from J, the gap between germline ends came to 14 bases. Germline lookup yields CDR1 MNHEY and CDR2 SVGEGT. CDR3 length: 13 amino acids. For the CDR3, the DNA is TGTGCCAGCAGAAAATCCAGGGGGGACGAGCAGTACGTC. This gives the protein CASRKSRGDEQYV.

The genes are TRBV5-5 and TRBJ1-5; D remains ambiguous. Germline V gene data show CDR1 as SGHKS and CDR2 as YYEKEE (reference sequence). The CDR3 is 12 residues long. V was trimmed by 2 bases and J by 8 bases, leaving 8 bases between them. CDR3: CASSFGSKPQHF. CDR3 nucleotides: TGTGCCAGCAGCTTCGGCTCCAAGCCCCAGCATTTT.

This clonotype was observed a few times. The chain carries TRBV2 and TRBJ1-6, with TRBD1 as a possible D gene (5 bases). Trimming took off 7 bases at V and 9 bases at J, with 13 bases between the two ends. The CDR3 totals 13 residues. Looked up from germline, CDR1 is SNHLY and CDR2 is FYNNEI. The CDR3 reads CASMVAGSSPLHF. CDR3 sequence (DNA): TGTGCCAGCATGGTAGCAGGGAGTTCACCCCTCCACTTT.

This clonotype occurred a few times. This chain links TRBV7-2 with TRBJ2-2; no firm D call. The germline V gene encodes CDR1 SGHTA and CDR2 FQGNSA. This CDR3 is built from 15 residues. V was trimmed by 4 bases and J by 1 base, leaving 10 bases between them. CDR3 coding DNA: TGTGCCAGCAGCTCCGAGGTCGGGAACACCGGGGAGCTGTTTTTT. Protein sequence: CASSSEVGNTGELFF.

This clonotype was detected ten times or more. The J gene is TRBJ1-5, the V gene TRBV28; TRBD1 matches at 8 bases. V was clipped by 1 base and J by 8 bases; unmatched bases: 16. CDR1 is MDHEN and CDR2 is SYDVKM in the germline V gene. The CDR3 length is 18 residues. DNA of the CDR3: TGTGCCAGCAGTTTATCCCCTGGGACAGGTACCTTTAGGGAGCCCCAGCATTTT. Translating it yields CASSLSPGTGTFREPQHF. Based on the CDR3 plus reference TRBV28 and TRBJ1-5, the full variable domain is DVKVTQSSRYLVKRTGEKVFLECVQDMDHENMFWYRQDPGLGLRLIYFSYDVKMKEKGDIPEGYSVSREKKERFSLILESASTNQTSMYLCASSLSPGTGTFREPQHFGDGTRLSIL.

The CDR3 DNA is TGTGCCTGGCGGGGGGACACCGGGGAGCTGTTTTTT. It translates to CAWRGDTGELFF. This chain connects TRBV7-9 to TRBJ2-2; the match to TRBD2 covers 8 bases. This CDR3 has 12 residues. Germline V lookup: CDR1 SEHNR, CDR2 FQNEAQ (reference sequence). Losses at the gene ends were 11 bases for V and 3 bases for J; bases not matched to a gene: 2.

This clonotype was counted a few times. The rearrangement joins TRBV7-9 to TRBJ2-1; D might be TRBD2 (6 bases). Trimming took off 6 bases at V and 9 bases at J, with 15 bases between the two ends. The CDR3 totals 13 residues. Germline V gives CDR1 SEHNR, CDR2 FQNEAQ (reference sequence). Here the CDR3 reads CASRSQGGAEQFF. The CDR3 DNA reads as TGTGCCAGCAGGTCTCAGGGAGGCGCTGAGCAGTTCTTC.

J is TRBJ1-1 and V is TRBV12-3 or TRBV12-4; 8 nucleotides align to TRBD1. V trimming: 7 bases; J trimming: 0 bases; junction bases outside the gene matches: 10. The length of the CDR3 is 16 residues. The CDR3 DNA sequence: TGTGCCAGCACGAGGCAGGGGGCCTCCATGAACACTGAAGCTTTCTTT. Its protein is CASTRQGASMNTEAFF.